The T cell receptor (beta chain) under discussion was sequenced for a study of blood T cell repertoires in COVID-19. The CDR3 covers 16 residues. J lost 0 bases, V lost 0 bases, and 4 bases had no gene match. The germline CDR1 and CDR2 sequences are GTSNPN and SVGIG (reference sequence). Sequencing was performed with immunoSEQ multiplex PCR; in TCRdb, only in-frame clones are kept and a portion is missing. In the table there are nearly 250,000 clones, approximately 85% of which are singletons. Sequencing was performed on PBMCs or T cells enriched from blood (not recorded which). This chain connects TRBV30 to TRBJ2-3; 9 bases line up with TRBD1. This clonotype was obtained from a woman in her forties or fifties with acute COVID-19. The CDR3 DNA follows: TGTGCCTGGAGTGTGGGACAGGGTGGGAGCACAGATACGCAGTATTTT. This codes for CAWSVGQGGSTDTQYF.